What follows are 27 T cell receptor beta chains derived from one specimen sequenced in a study of blood T cell repertoires in COVID-19. TCRdb keeps only in-frame clones here, not all; method: immunoSEQ multiplex PCR. The table lists about 120,000 clones, about 80% of them singletons, with less than 9% in the top ten. Sequencing was done on a sample of peripheral blood. The receptor source for this set is a man between 65 and 85 years old with active or convalescent COVID-19.

The rearrangement uses TRBV3-1 (or the pseudogene TRBV3-2) and TRBJ2-2; perhaps TRBD2 as D (5 bases). The germline gives CDR1 LGHDT, CDR2 YNNKEL (reference sequence). This CDR3 spans 15 amino acids. Trimming removed 4 bases from V and 3 bases from J, with 12 bases in between. CDR3 DNA: TGTGCCAGCAGCCCAACGGAGAGGGACACCGGGGAGCTGTTTTTT. Its translation is CASSPTERDTGELFF.

The chain couples TRBV29-1 to TRBJ1-3; possibly TRBD1 for D (5 bases). The CDR3 consists of 16 residues. Trimming left V 0 bases short and J 0 bases short, with 12 bases between. CDR1 SQVTM and CDR2 ANQGSEA come from the germline V gene. CDR3 sequence (DNA): TGCAGCGTTGAAGAAACTTGGACACGCTCTGGAAACACCATATATTTT. Residues: CSVEETWTRSGNTIYF.

The V and J genes are TRBV12-3 or TRBV12-4 and TRBJ1-1; 9 nucleotides line up with TRBD1. The V segment lost 6 bases and the J segment 5 bases; nucleotides outside the gene matches: 4. There are 13 residues in the CDR3. CDR3 sequence reads: CASRGQGMTEAFF. The DNA for the CDR3 is TGTGCCAGCAGGGGACAGGGTATGACTGAAGCTTTCTTT.

The chain recombines TRBV28 with TRBJ1-1; perhaps TRBD1 as D (6 bases). The CDR3 sequence is 14 residues long. The germline V gene has CDR1 MDHEN and CDR2 SYDVKM. Trimming stripped 7 bases from V and 4 bases from J, with 16 bases between. In DNA, the CDR3 is TGTGCCAGCACCAGGGGTTCAGTGAGCACTGAAGCTTTCTTT. Its translation: CASTRGSVSTEAFF.

This chain connects TRBV19 to TRBJ2-5, with TRBD2 matching over 10 bases. The V and J ends lost 5 bases and 2 bases, in that order; junction bases with no gene match: 5. CDR1 is LNHDA and CDR2 is SQIVND in the germline V gene (reference sequence). This CDR3 has 15 amino acids. Written as DNA, the CDR3 is TGTGCCAGTAGTGGAAATAGCGGGGGGCAAGAGACCCAGTACTTC. Its protein product is CASSGNSGGQETQYF.

In DNA, the CDR3 is TGCGCCAGCAGCCGGGTCAGCGGTGGCGAGCAGTACTTC. It codes for CASSRVSGGEQYF. V and J are TRBV4-1 and TRBJ2-7; a weak D match, TRBD2 (5 bases). The CDR3 has 13 residues. Germline V gene data show CDR1 as MGHRA and CDR2 as YSYEKL. V lost 4 bases and J 6 bases, leaving 13 bases between the germline ends.

This clone was observed a few times. The V gene is TRBV6-5, the J gene TRBJ1-5; the match to TRBD1 covers 7 bases. In germline, CDR1 is MNHEY, CDR2 SVGAGI. CDR3 length: 15 residues. With V trimmed by 0 bases and J by 6 bases, 5 bases remained unmatched. CDR3 DNA: TGTGCCAGCAGTTACTCGAAGGGGGCTATTCAGCCCCAGCATTTT. As protein: CASSYSKGAIQPQHF.

This chain connects TRBV27 to TRBJ2-7, with TRBD1 matching over 10 bases. CDR3 length equals 15 residues. Trimming at V came to 5 bases and at J to 2 bases, leaving 6 bases not matched to a gene. Germline V gives CDR1 MNHEY, CDR2 SMNVEV (reference sequence). CDR3 bases: TGTGCCAGCAGTCACTCGACAGGGGGCCCCTACGAGCAGTACTTC. Its translation: CASSHSTGGPYEQYF.

The rearrangement uses TRBV9 and TRBJ2-1, with D unclear. The germline V gene encodes CDR1 SGDLS and CDR2 YYNGEE. This CDR3 region has 15 residues. V was pared by 0 bases and J by 0 bases, with 7 bases between. The CDR3 loop reads CASSVAPGSYNEQFF. DNA for the CDR3: TGTGCCAGCAGCGTAGCCCCCGGCTCCTACAATGAGCAGTTCTTC.

This clone was counted between two and nine times. V is TRBV7-3 and J is TRBJ2-1; D perhaps matches TRBD2 (5 bases). CDR1 and CDR2 from the germline V gene are SGHTA and FQGTGA. The CDR3 has 13 residues. V lost 2 bases to trimming and J lost 7 bases, with 9 bases between them. The CDR3 nucleotides are TGTGCCAGCAGCTTATCGTGGGAGAATGAGCAGTTCTTC. This encodes CASSLSWENEQFF.

The gene calls are TRBV9 and TRBJ2-1; the match to TRBD2 covers 11 bases. CDR1 and CDR2 (germline): SGDLS, YYNGEE. Trimming at V came to 2 bases and at J to 4 bases, leaving 2 bases not matched to a gene. The CDR3 totals 15 residues. This chain's CDR3 is CASSVTSGGYNEQFF. The CDR3 bases are TGTGCCAGCAGCGTTACTAGCGGGGGTTACAATGAGCAGTTCTTC.

Written as DNA, the CDR3 is TGTGCCAGCAGCTTACAGGGAACCGGGGAGCTGTTTTTT. It encodes CASSLQGTGELFF. The gene calls are TRBV11-3 and TRBJ2-2; D may be TRBD1 (5 bases). The CDR3 has 13 residues. Germline CDR1 is SGHNT and CDR2 is YENEEA. V was clipped by 2 bases and J by 5 bases, with 6 bases between them.

This chain uses TRBV6-6 with TRBJ1-2; maybe TRBD1 (6 bases). V shed 8 bases and J shed 0 bases, with 13 bases lying between them. From germline, CDR1 is MNHNY and CDR2 SVGAGI (reference sequence). The CDR3 sequence is 14 residues long. The CDR3 here is CASGGQSANYGYTF. The CDR3, as DNA: TGTGCCAGCGGAGGACAGTCCGCTAACTATGGCTACACCTTC.

V is TRBV11-3 and J is TRBJ1-2; TRBD1 agrees at 7 bases. Germline CDR1 reads SGHNT; CDR2 reads YENEEA. The CDR3 runs 12 residues. With V trimmed by 2 bases and J by 8 bases, 2 bases remained unmatched. The DNA of the CDR3 is TGTGCCAGCAGCTTAAGGGGGCTCGGCTACACCTTC. Its protein product is CASSLRGLGYTF.

This chain connects TRBV29-1 to TRBJ2-1, with 16 bases fitting TRBD2. The CDR3 spans 15 residues. The V and J ends lost 4 bases and 7 bases, in that order; junction bases with no gene match: 4. Per germline, CDR1 SQVTM and CDR2 ANQGSEA. The CDR3 spells CSVGSGLAGGNEQFF. In DNA form, the CDR3 reads TGCAGCGTTGGTTCGGGACTAGCGGGAGGGAATGAGCAGTTCTTC.

This rearrangement joins TRBV6-2 or TRBV6-3 to TRBJ2-7; possibly TRBD1 for D (5 bases). CDR3 size: 14 residues. Looked up from germline, CDR1 is MNHEY and CDR2 is SVGEGT. V lost 0 bases and J 2 bases, leaving 8 bases between the germline ends. The chain's CDR3 is CASSYSSRAYEQYF. The CDR3 DNA is TGTGCCAGCAGTTACTCGTCCAGGGCCTACGAGCAGTACTTC.

A note on this clone: A much larger clone is a single base away; this may be a read error. CDR3 in amino acids: CASSNRGNYGYTF. CDR3 nucleotide sequence: TGTGCCAGCAGCAACAGGGGGAACTATGGCTACACCTTC. V gene TRBV7-9 combines with J gene TRBJ1-2; 8 bases map to TRBD1. Germline lookup yields CDR1 SEHNR and CDR2 FQNEAQ (reference sequence). Trimming at V came to 5 bases and at J to 2 bases, leaving 1 base not matched to a gene. The CDR3 loop spans 13 amino acids. The full variable domain, with the rest looked up from reference TRBV7-9 and TRBJ1-2, is DTGVSQNPRHKITKRGQNVTFRCDPISEHNRLYWYRQTLGQGPEFLTYFQNEAQLEKSRLLSDRFSAERPKGSFSTLEIQRTEQGDSAMYLCASSNRGNYGYTFGSGTRLTVV.

This chain uses TRBV7-9 with TRBJ2-7, with 11 bases that match TRBD2. The CDR3 runs to 19 residues. The trim removed 2 bases at V and 1 base at J, leaving 13 bases unmatched. Germline loops: CDR1 SEHNR, CDR2 FQNEAQ (reference sequence). Here the CDR3 DNA reads TGTGCCAGCAGCTTATTCAATATTTTCCTAGCGGGAGGATCCTACGAGCAGTACTTC. Translation gives CASSLFNIFLAGGSYEQYF.

The chain is built from TRBV7-6 and TRBJ2-2, with D possibly being TRBD2 (6 bases). CDR1 and CDR2 from the germline V gene are SGHVS and FNYEAQ. The CDR3 has 15 residues. Trimming took off 4 bases at V and 2 bases at J, with 11 bases between the two ends. CDR3: CASSSGTPNTGELFF. The CDR3 region has the DNA TGTGCCAGCAGCTCCGGGACTCCCAACACCGGGGAGCTGTTTTTT.

This clone has just one count. J is TRBJ1-3 and V is TRBV5-4; a weak D match, TRBD1 (5 bases). The CDR3 is 16 amino acids. The germline gives CDR1 SGHNT, CDR2 YYREEE (reference sequence). V gave up 4 bases and J gave up 0 bases, with 14 bases separating them. The CDR3 DNA reads as TGTGCCAGCAGCACCGGGACGGGGGGCTCTGGAAACACCATATATTTT. Its protein is CASSTGTGGSGNTIYF. Full variable domain (rest looked up from reference TRBV5-4 and TRBJ1-3): ETGVTQSPTHLIKTRGQQVTLRCSSQSGHNTVSWYQQALGQGPQFIFQYYREEENGRGNFPPRFSGLQFPNYSSELNVNALELDDSALYLCASSTGTGGSGNTIYFGEGSWLTVV.

This clone has only a few counts. The chain recombines TRBV5-4 with TRBJ2-5, with 9 bases lining up with TRBD1. Germline V gives CDR1 SGHNT, CDR2 YYREEE (reference sequence). The CDR3 runs 16 residues. Losses at the gene ends were 0 bases for V and 5 bases for J; bases not matched to a gene: 8. This CDR3 reads CASSLAGTGFRETQYF. CDR3 in DNA: TGTGCCAGCAGCTTGGCCGGGACAGGGTTTCGCGAGACCCAGTACTTC.

This rearrangement joins TRBV27 to TRBJ1-5; 11 nucleotides match TRBD1. CDR3 length equals 15 residues. Looked up from germline, CDR1 is MNHEY and CDR2 is SMNVEV (reference sequence). V trimming: 6 bases; J trimming: 7 bases; junction bases outside the gene matches: 8. This chain's CDR3 is CASRAGQGGNQPQHF. The CDR3 DNA is TGTGCCAGCAGAGCGGGACAGGGGGGGAACCAGCCCCAGCATTTT.

This rearrangement joins TRBV30 to TRBJ1-4, with 7 bases matching TRBD1. This CDR3 is 15 amino acids long. CDR1 and CDR2 (germline): GTSNPN, SVGIG (reference sequence). The J segment lost 4 bases and the V segment lost 4 bases, leaving 9 bases of the junction unmatched. As DNA, the CDR3 is TGTGCCTGGAATCCTCCGGGACAGCATAATGAAAAACTGTTTTTT. This codes for CAWNPPGQHNEKLFF. Based on the CDR3 plus reference TRBV30 and TRBJ1-4, the full variable domain is SQTIHQWPATLVQPVGSPLSLECTVEGTSNPNLYWYRQAAGRGLQLLFYSVGIGQISSEVPQNLSASRPQDRQFILSSKKLLLSDSGFYLCAWNPPGQHNEKLFFGSGTQLSVL.

The V call is TRBV5-5, the J call TRBJ2-4; TRBD2 might be the D (6 bases). Germline CDR1 is SGHKS and CDR2 is YYEKEE (reference sequence). The CDR3 runs to 14 residues. Between the trimmed V and J ends, which lost 0 bases and 9 bases, there was a span of 13 bases. The DNA for the CDR3 is TGTGCCAGCAGCTTGGGGCCGGACTATGCCATTCAGTACTTC. Translation gives CASSLGPDYAIQYF.

The rearrangement links TRBV28 to TRBJ2-5; perhaps TRBD1 as D (6 bases). CDR3 length: 14 amino acids. Germline lookup yields CDR1 MDHEN and CDR2 SYDVKM. V lost 2 bases, J lost 1 base, and 8 bases lay in between. For the CDR3, the DNA is TGTGCCAGCAGTTTAGGGGACACCCAAGAGACCCAGTACTTC. Residues: CASSLGDTQETQYF. Using reference TRBV28 and TRBJ2-5 for the parts outside the CDR3, the full variable domain is DVKVTQSSRYLVKRTGEKVFLECVQDMDHENMFWYRQDPGLGLRLIYFSYDVKMKEKGDIPEGYSVSREKKERFSLILESASTNQTSMYLCASSLGDTQETQYFGPGTRLLVL.

The genes are TRBV2 and TRBJ2-5; 8 nucleotides align to TRBD1. V lost 6 bases to trimming and J lost 6 bases; unmatched junction nucleotides: 18. The CDR3 has 17 residues. The germline CDR1 and CDR2 sequences are SNHLY and FYNNEI. CDR3 in DNA: TGTGCCAGCAGCCTGGGCTCCCAGGGGGCGCTGGTGAAGACCCAGTACTTC. This sequence encodes CASSLGSQGALVKTQYF.

The chain links TRBV29-1 to TRBJ2-3; 7 bases line up with TRBD2. The CDR3 is 13 residues long. The germline V gene has CDR1 SQVTM and CDR2 ANQGSEA. Trimming cost V 3 bases and J 4 bases; bases outside gene matches: 4. As DNA, the CDR3 is TGCAGCGTTGAGTATGGGGGGGCAGATACGCAGTATTTT. Translated: CSVEYGGADTQYF.